The present entry profiles one TCR beta chain with its context. The antigen remains undetermined. This specimen comes from a study of beta chain features in type 1 diabetes. Study findings and constraints: Unsettled here was the matter of whether HLA type influences TCRB rearrangement. Naive, central memory and Treg TCRB repertoires appeared more alike in patients than in healthy donors.

Every isolated RNA sample was fully reverse transcribed, so sequencing captured expressed TCRB transcripts. Sequenced by immunoSEQ multiplex PCR; TCRdb stores in-frame clones only, minus some. The sample contains 300,000 to 400,000 clones, more than 9.5% of which appear only once. The sequence derives from a woman aged 30 to 39 in good health. The sample consisted of naive CD4+ T cells from blood.

The chain's CDR3 is CASSSSGLLGLVGITDTQYF. The CDR3 coding sequence is TGTGCCAGTAGTAGCTCAGGACTGTTGGGACTCGTCGGGATCACAGATACGCAGTATTTT. V and J are TRBV19 and TRBJ2-3, with D tentatively TRBD2 (6 bases). CDR1 is LNHDA, CDR2 SQIVND, per germline (reference sequence). V was pared by 4 bases and J by 2 bases, with 28 bases between. This CDR3 contains 20 residues.